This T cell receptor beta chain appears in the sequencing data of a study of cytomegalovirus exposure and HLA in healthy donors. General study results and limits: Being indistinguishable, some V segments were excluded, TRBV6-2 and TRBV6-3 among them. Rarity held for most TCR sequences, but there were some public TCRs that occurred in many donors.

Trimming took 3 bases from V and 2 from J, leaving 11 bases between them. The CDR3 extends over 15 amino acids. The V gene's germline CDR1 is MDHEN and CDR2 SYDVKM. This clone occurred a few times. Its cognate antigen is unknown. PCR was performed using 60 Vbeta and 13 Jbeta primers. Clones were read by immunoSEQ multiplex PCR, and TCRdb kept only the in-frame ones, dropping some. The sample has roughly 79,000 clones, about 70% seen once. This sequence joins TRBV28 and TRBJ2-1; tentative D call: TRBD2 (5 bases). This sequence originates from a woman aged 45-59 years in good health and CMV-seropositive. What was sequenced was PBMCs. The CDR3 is CASSLKSGTYNEQFF. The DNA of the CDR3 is TGTGCCAGCAGTTTGAAAAGCGGTACCTACAATGAGCAGTTCTTC. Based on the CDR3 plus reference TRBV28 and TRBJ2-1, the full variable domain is DVKVTQSSRYLVKRTGEKVFLECVQDMDHENMFWYRQDPGLGLRLIYFSYDVKMKEKGDIPEGYSVSREKKERFSLILESASTNQTSMYLCASSLKSGTYNEQFFGPGTRLTVL.